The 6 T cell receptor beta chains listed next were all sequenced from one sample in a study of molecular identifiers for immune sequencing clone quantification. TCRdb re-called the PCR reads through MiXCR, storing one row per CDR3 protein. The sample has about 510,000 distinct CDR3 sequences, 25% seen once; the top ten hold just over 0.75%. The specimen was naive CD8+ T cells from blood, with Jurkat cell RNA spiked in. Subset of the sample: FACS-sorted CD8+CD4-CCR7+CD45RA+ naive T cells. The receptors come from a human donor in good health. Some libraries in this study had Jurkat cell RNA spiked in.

In nucleotides, the CDR3 is TGCGCCAGCAGCCGAGAGCGTTACAGGGCCTCCTATGGCTACACCTTC. This translates into CASSRERYRASYGYTF. This chain joins TRBV4-1 and TRBJ1-2, with D tentatively TRBD1 (6 bases). CDR1 is MGHRA and CDR2 is YSYEKL in the germline V gene. This CDR3 spans 16 amino acids. Trimming took off 4 bases at V and 4 bases at J, with 19 bases between the two ends.

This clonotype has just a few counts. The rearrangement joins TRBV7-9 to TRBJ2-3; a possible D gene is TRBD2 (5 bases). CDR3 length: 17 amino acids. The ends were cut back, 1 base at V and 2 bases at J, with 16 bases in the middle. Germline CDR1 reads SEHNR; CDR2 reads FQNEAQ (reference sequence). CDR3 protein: CASSLGEGVGHTDTQYF. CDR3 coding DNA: TGTGCCAGCAGCTTAGGAGAGGGAGTTGGGCACACAGATACGCAGTATTTT.

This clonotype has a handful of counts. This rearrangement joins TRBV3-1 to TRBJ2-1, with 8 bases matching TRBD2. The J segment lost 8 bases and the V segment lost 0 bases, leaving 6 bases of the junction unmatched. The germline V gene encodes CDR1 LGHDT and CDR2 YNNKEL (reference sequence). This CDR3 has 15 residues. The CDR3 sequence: CASSQEIGTSDEQFF. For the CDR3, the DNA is TGTGCCAGCAGCCAAGAGATTGGGACTAGTGATGAGCAGTTCTTC.

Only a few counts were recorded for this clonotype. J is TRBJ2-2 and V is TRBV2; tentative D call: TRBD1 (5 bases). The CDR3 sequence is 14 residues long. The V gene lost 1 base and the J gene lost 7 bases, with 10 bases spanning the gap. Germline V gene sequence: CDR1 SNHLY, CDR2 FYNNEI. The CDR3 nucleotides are TGTGCCAGCAGTGAAGGACAGTCTAACGGGGAGCTGTTTTTT. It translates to CASSEGQSNGELFF.

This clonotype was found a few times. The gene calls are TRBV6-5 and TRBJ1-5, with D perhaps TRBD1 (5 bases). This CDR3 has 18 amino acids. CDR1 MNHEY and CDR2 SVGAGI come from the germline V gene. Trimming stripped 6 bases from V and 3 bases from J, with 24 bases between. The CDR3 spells CASSITPPSGTPNQPQHF. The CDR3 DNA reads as TGTGCCAGCAGCATCACTCCACCTAGCGGGACTCCCAATCAGCCCCAGCATTTT.

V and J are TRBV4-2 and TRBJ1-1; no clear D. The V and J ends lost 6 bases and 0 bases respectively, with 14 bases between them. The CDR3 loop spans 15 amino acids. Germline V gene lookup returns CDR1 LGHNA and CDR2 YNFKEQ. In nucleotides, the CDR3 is TGTGCCAGCAGGACGACAACTGTCATGAACACTGAAGCTTTCTTT. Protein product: CASRTTTVMNTEAFF.